The TCR beta chain described here comes from a study of PD-L1 blockade in urothelial cancer. A few counts support this clone. The germline gives CDR1 MNHEY, CDR2 SMNVEV (reference sequence). CDR3 length equals 14 residues. J lost 3 bases, V lost 6 bases, and 5 bases had no gene match. Time point of the sample: peripheral blood 6 weeks after treatment start. Synthetic TCR analog templates were added to each PCR reaction. Assay used: immunoSEQ multiplex PCR; TCRdb lists only in-frame clones, some missing. The sample includes under 150,000 clones, approximately 90% of them seen just once. The chain carries TRBV27 and TRBJ2-1; 7 nucleotides agree with TRBD2. This specimen consisted of PBMCs, obtained around atezolizumab (anti-PD-L1) treatment. The sequence came from a man aged 55 to 69 with urothelial cancer. The CDR3 coding sequence is TGTGCCAGCAGGCGGGGGACTTACTACAATGAGCAGTTCTTC. It translates to CASRRGTYYNEQFF.